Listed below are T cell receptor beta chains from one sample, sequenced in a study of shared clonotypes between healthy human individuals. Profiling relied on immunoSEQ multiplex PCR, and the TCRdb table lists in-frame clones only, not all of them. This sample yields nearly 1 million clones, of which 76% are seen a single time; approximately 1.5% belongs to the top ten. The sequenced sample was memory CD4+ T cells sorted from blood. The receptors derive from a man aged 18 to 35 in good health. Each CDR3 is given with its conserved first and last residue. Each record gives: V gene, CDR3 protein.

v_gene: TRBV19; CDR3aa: CASSTTGDHIQYF
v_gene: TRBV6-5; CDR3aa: CASSYGDYSNQPQHF
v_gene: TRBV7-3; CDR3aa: CASSLGLGYEQYF
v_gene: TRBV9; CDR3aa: CASSVDPSSYEQYF
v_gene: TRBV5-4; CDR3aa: CASSFFPGQGSGNTIYF
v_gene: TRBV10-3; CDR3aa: CAISVQGSGYTF
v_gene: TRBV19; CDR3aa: CASSMSREIGPLHF
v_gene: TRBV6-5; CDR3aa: CASSYGGTAGELFF
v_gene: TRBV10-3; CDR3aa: CAISEADNYGYTF
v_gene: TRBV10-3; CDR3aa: CAISESAETQYF
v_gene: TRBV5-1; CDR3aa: CASSLAEGSSYNSPLHF
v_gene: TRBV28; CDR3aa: CASSFGGRGNTIYF
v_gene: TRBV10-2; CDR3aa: CASSDTAGNTIYF
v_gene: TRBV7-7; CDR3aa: CASSRGRSDTQYF
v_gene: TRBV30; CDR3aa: CAWENQGSTEAFF
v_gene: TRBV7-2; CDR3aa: CASSLKGEQYF
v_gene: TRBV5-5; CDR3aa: CASSLGQGDRPQHF
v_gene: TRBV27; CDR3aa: CASRNRDTQYF
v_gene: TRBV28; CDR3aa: CASRSAGTVNTGELFF
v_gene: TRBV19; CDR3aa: CASSLDYRGQPQHF
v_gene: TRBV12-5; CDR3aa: CASGFGVPNTGELFF
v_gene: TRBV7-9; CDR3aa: CASSFTGYGYTF
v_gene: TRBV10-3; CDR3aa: CAIRETYNSPLHF
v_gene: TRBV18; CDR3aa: CASSPRDQVAEQYF
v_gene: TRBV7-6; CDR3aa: CASSLDTGTGDEQYF
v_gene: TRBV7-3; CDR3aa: CASSLTVGQPQHF
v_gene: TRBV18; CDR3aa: CASSPSSEAFF
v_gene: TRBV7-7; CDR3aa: CASSSQSNTGELFF
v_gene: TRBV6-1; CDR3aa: CATDRGGPQETQYF
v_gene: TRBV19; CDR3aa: CASRDRDREFGELFF
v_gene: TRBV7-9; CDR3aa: CASSLWGQVRGRNTEAFF
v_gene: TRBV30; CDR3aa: CAWSDGGSTDTQYF
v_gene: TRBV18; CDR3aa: CASSPGASPRDTQYF
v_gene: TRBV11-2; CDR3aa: CASSLGQGASGELFF
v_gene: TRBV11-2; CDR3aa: CASSSLGTQYEQYF
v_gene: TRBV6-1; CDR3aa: CASSATGGTEAFF
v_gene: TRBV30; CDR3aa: CAWSVSRGTEAFF
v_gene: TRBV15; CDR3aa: CATSRDSGSLGEQFF
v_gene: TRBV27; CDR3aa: CASSPRTGQLHF
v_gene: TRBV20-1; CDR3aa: CSAMHSDTQYF
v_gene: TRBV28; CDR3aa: CASRTSGGANEQFF
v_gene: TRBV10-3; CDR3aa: CAISEYGQGTDTQYF
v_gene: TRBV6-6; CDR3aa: CASVIQGQPQHF
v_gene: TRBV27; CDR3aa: CASSLDRVGRTFF
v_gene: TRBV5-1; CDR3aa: CASSLGPGYNEQFF
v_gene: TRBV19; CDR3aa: CASTREYSAKNIQYF
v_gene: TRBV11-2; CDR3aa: CASSFRVPDGSGELFF
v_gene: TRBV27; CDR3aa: CASSLDGGSGKLFF
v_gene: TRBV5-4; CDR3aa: CASSLAEGGFYGYTF
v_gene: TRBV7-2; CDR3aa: CASSLNAGGEQYF
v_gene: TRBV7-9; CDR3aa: CASSLNPVAVVGTQYF
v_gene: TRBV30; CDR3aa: CAWRRSMGTGLNYGYTF
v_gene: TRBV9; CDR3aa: CASSIGTGHGYTF
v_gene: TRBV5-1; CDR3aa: CASSRAAGTGEETQYF
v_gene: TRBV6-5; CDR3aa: CASSRDQSEQFF
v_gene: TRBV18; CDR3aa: CASSPRDLGTIYF
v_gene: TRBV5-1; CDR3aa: CASIPDRGGGYGYTF
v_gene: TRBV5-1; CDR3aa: CASSPRPGSRELFF
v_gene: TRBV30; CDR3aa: CAWSGVGYGYEQYF
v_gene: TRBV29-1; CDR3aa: CSVGTSGNVGNEQFF